This TCR beta chain was captured by sequencing in a study of blood T cell repertoires in COVID-19 (dated by TCRdb to 2019 to 2021). About the full investigation: The collaborator samples originated in the United States, Italy and Spain and spanned the acute and convalescent phases of COVID-19. Where available, HLA class I and class II types were taken from metadata supplied by the sample provider and were not determined by assay-based typing. The sample metadata nearly always contained a de-identified subject ID, COVID-19 status, age in years and sex. Deeply sampled blood TCRbeta repertoires from subjects exposed to, actively infected with, or recovered from COVID-19 were included in the dataset. A freely available public database, intended as a resource for researchers studying the immune response to SARS-CoV-2, is where the repertoires were released. The prospective study material was composed of cDNA or gDNA derived from T cells, B-cell-depleted T cells, or PBMCs. Samples came from the ongoing ImmuneRACE study (first 160 participants) plus 1,254 subjects from 6 global collaborators.

With respect to this clone: It lacks a known antigen. No base quality information exists; no much larger clone differs at one position.

The immunoSEQ Assay, a bias-controlled multiplex PCR, was used to amplify TCRbeta CDR3 regions from genomic DNA. The original methods were these. The number of nucleated cells in each sample was estimated by amplification of reference gene primers within the assay. Sequence reads were collapsed and filtered to measure the absolute abundance of every unique TCRbeta CDR3 rearrangement. Productive Simpson clonality was computed per sample as the square root of Simpson's diversity index over productive rearrangements. As stored in TCRdb, this immuneACCESS dataset retains in-frame rearrangements with V and J assigned. A fraction of the clones does not appear; measured against another copy, unresolved V genes explain less than half of the discrepancy, and the remainder lacks a known reason. V, J and clone size were drawn from that table, and D and trimming were deduced from the DNA. This sample comprises some 160,000 clones, about 90% of them detected only once. The ten largest clonotypes hold around 3% of the sample.

Whole blood was collected in K2EDTA tubes by collaborating institutions according to the institutions' own protocols. For TCRbeta analysis, collaborators shipped samples as frozen whole blood, isolated PBMCs, or DNA extracted from either of those sample types. Overall study outcomes, separate from this receptor: How much clinical and demographic metadata was included differed by source and by participant, and the metadata was provided uncurated.

Trimming leaves V shorter by 1 base and J shorter by 9 bases, with the junction holding 3 bases beyond the gene matches. The CDR3 has 15 amino acids, counting the end cysteine and phenylalanine. Only the CDR3 portion is preserved as DNA: 45 bases, with reading frame beginning at the first base. From a lookup of the germline V gene, CDR1 and CDR2 are MNHNS and SASEGT. Sequences were obtained from peripheral blood. The TCR was taken from a man in his 60s with acute or convalescent COVID-19. The chain links TRBV6-1 with TRBJ1-6; 10 central nucleotides agree with TRBD1. The CDR3 protein is CASSEGDRGRSPLHF. Here is the DNA: TGTGCCAGCAGTGAAGGCGACAGGGGGCGTTCACCCCTCCACTTT.